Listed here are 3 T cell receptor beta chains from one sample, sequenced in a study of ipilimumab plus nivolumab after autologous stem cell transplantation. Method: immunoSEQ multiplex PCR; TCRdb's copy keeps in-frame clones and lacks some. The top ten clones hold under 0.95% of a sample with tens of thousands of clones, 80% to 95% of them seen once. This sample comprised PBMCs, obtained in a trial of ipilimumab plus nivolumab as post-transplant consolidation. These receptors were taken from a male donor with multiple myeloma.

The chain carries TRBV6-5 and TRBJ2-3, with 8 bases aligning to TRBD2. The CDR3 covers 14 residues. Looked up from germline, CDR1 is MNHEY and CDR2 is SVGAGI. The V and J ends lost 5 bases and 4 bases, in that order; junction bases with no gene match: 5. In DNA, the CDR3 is TGTGCCAGCAGTACCGGACTAGCTGCAGATACGCAGTATTTT. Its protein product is CASSTGLAADTQYF.

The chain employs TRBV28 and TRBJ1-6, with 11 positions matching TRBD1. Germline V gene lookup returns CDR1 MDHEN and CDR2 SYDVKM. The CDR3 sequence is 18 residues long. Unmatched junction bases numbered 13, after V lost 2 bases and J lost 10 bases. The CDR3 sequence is CASSLHPGTGGWRSPLHF. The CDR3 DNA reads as TGTGCCAGCAGTTTACACCCAGGGACAGGGGGGTGGAGGTCACCCCTCCACTTT.

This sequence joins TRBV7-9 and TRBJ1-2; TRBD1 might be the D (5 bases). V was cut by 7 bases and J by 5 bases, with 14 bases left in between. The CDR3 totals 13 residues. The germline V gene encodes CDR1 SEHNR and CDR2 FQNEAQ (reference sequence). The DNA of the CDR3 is TGTGCCAGCATCCCGGGGCAGGGTTATGGCTACACCTTC. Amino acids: CASIPGQGYGYTF. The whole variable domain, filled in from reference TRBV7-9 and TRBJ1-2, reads DTGVSQNPRHKITKRGQNVTFRCDPISEHNRLYWYRQTLGQGPEFLTYFQNEAQLEKSRLLSDRFSAERPKGSFSTLEIQRTEQGDSAMYLCASIPGQGYGYTFGSGTRLTVV.